These 13 T cell receptor beta chains originate from one sample sequenced in a study of T cells expressing NK-cell markers. TCRdb re-called the 5' RACE reads and gives one entry per CDR3 protein, without DNA. This table lists roughly 160,000 distinct CDR3 sequences. Sequencing was done on a sample of blood T cells: a sorted CD56 or NKG2C T cell subset, CD4+ or CD8+ T cells, or bulk PBMC T cells (not recorded which). The receptors were gathered from a man aged 18-75 years in good health.

The rearrangement joins TRBV5-5 to TRBJ1-2. Per the germline V gene, CDR1 is SGHKS and CDR2 is YYEKEE (reference sequence). CDR3 length equals 15 residues. CDR3 protein: CASSLGSKPNYGYTF.

The CDR3 region is CAISESDTQYF. V gene TRBV10-3 combines with J gene TRBJ2-3. Germline V gene sequence: CDR1 ENHRY, CDR2 SYGVKD. There are 11 residues in the CDR3.

The chain has TRBV6-5 and TRBJ1-1; TCRdb's D call, TRBD1, is unchecked because there is no DNA. CDR3 length: 16 residues. Germline CDR1 reads MNHEY; CDR2 reads SVGAGI. CDR3 sequence: CASSYSGTGPNTEAFF.

The chain has TRBV20-1 and TRBJ1-1; the TCRdb D gene call, TRBD1, has no DNA to confirm it. The CDR3 is made up of 12 amino acids. Germline lookup yields CDR1 DFQATT and CDR2 SNEGSKA (reference sequence). This CDR3 reads CSARTGDTEAFF.

The V and J genes are TRBV12-3 or TRBV12-4 and TRBJ1-6. The CDR3 is 14 residues long. The CDR3 loop is CASSFAGEDSPLHF.

The V call is TRBV29-1, the J call TRBJ2-7; the D call of TRBD1 rests on TCRdb alone, since no DNA is present to check it. Germline CDR1 SQVTM, CDR2 ANQGSEA. The CDR3 contains 14 residues. The CDR3 reads CSVEIRTGNYEQYF.

This sequence joins TRBV5-4 and TRBJ1-2. CDR1 is SGHNT and CDR2 is YYREEE in the germline V gene (reference sequence). The CDR3 contains 15 residues. The CDR3 here is CASSTPAFGGGGYTF.

The V call is TRBV7-9, the J call TRBJ2-7; TCRdb proposes TRBD1, but this gene call is untestable without DNA. This CDR3 has 14 residues. Germline values: CDR1 SEHNR, CDR2 FQNEAQ (reference sequence). This CDR3 is CASSPRSRVGEQYF.

The chain recombines TRBV2 with TRBJ1-2. Per the germline V gene, CDR1 is SNHLY and CDR2 is FYNNEI. The CDR3 spans 11 residues. The CDR3 reads CASKWNYGYTF.

The rearrangement joins TRBV20-1 to TRBJ2-7; the D call from TCRdb, TRBD1, cannot be confirmed without DNA. The CDR3 length is 15 residues. Germline values: CDR1 DFQATT, CDR2 SNEGSKA (reference sequence). CDR3 amino acids: CSARDVFGDTYEQHF.

The chain employs TRBV27 and TRBJ2-2. This CDR3 contains 13 residues. Germline values: CDR1 MNHEY, CDR2 SMNVEV (reference sequence). This CDR3 reads CASSFLGTGELFF.

This rearrangement joins TRBV11-2 to TRBJ2-1; lacking DNA, the TRBD1 call made by TCRdb goes unchecked. From germline, CDR1 is SGHAT and CDR2 FQNNGV. The CDR3 contains 16 residues. CDR3 sequence: CASSFVPDRPYNEQFF.

The rearrangement uses TRBV6-1 and TRBJ1-1; TCRdb's D gene call, TRBD1, goes unchecked for lack of DNA. CDR3 length: 12 residues. Germline loops: CDR1 MNHNS, CDR2 SASEGT. The CDR3 here is CASSTGSTEAFF.